The next 30 T cell receptor beta chains were all read from a single sample in a study of OX40 agonist ivuxolimab in advanced cancers. The method was the immunoSEQ multiplex PCR assay. TCRdb's version of the immuneACCESS table is confined to in-frame rearrangements and falls short of the full clone set. An unresolved V gene accounts for under half of the shortfall where checked; the remainder is of unknown origin. Counted in this sample were more than 60,000 clones; about 89% of them appeared once. Jointly, the top ten make up 3.5% to 5% of the sample. The sample here was CD4+ or CD8+ T cells sorted from blood, taken in a trial of the OX40 agonist ivuxolimab. The receptors originated from an adult with an advanced solid tumor such as melanoma, head and neck, liver or kidney cancer.

The V and J genes are TRBV9 and TRBJ2-2; D remains unclear. The germline V gene has CDR1 SGDLS and CDR2 YYNGEE. This CDR3 is 11 amino acids long. Trimming removed 3 bases at V and 7 bases at J, with 4 bases between. The CDR3 protein is CASSAYGELFF. CDR3 bases: TGTGCCAGCAGCGCGTACGGGGAGCTGTTTTTT.

The chain carries TRBV28 and TRBJ2-1, with 11 bases fitting TRBD1. CDR1 is MDHEN and CDR2 is SYDVKM in the germline V gene. This CDR3 is built from 15 residues. The J segment lost 5 bases and the V segment lost 7 bases, leaving 7 bases of the junction unmatched. CDR3 residues: CASITRGQGDNEQFF. The CDR3 DNA is TGTGCCAGCATCACCAGGGGACAGGGGGACAATGAGCAGTTCTTC.

The chain employs TRBV7-2 and TRBJ2-2; D is ambiguous. Germline-derived CDR1 and CDR2 are SGHTA and FQGNSA. V lost 3 bases to trimming and J lost 3 bases, with 5 bases between them. CDR3 size: 13 residues. CDR3 protein: CASSFWDTGELFF. The CDR3 DNA is TGTGCCAGCAGCTTTTGGGACACCGGGGAGCTGTTTTTT. The entire variable domain, with the rest obtained from reference TRBV7-2 and TRBJ2-2, is as follows: GAGVSQSPSNKVTEKGKDVELRCDPISGHTALYWYRQSLGQGLEFLIYFQGNSAPDKSGLPSDRFSAERTGGSVSTLTIQRTQQEDSAVYLCASSFWDTGELFFGEGSRLTVL.

This chain connects TRBV6-5 to TRBJ2-1; 8 nucleotides match TRBD1. CDR1 MNHEY and CDR2 SVGAGI come from the germline V gene. Trimming at V came to 6 bases and at J to 4 bases, leaving 5 bases not matched to a gene. There are 14 residues in the CDR3. CDR3 nucleotides: TGTGCCAGCAGGGGCGGGACAGGATACAATGAGCAGTTCTTC. Amino acids: CASRGGTGYNEQFF.

This clone was recorded once. The J gene is TRBJ1-5, the V gene TRBV28; D unresolved. This CDR3 has 13 amino acids. Germline V gives CDR1 MDHEN, CDR2 SYDVKM. Trimming pared 2 bases from V and 6 bases from J, leaving 8 bases between. The CDR3 protein is CASSLVRSQPQHF. The CDR3 bases are TGTGCCAGCAGTTTAGTACGAAGTCAGCCCCAGCATTTT.

The V gene is TRBV7-6, the J gene TRBJ2-1; TRBD2 agrees at 7 bases. Germline V gene sequence: CDR1 SGHVS, CDR2 FNYEAQ. V was clipped by 1 base and J by 5 bases; unmatched bases: 11. The CDR3 extends over 17 amino acids. CDR3 loop: CASSLESAGVGDNEQFF. The DNA for the CDR3 is TGTGCCAGCAGCTTAGAAAGTGCGGGAGTTGGGGACAATGAGCAGTTCTTC.

J is TRBJ2-7 and V is TRBV6-1, with 8 positions matching TRBD1. V lost 2 bases to trimming and J lost 6 bases; unmatched junction nucleotides: 9. Germline CDR1 and CDR2: MNHNS and SASEGT. The CDR3 spans 15 residues. The DNA for the CDR3 is TGTGCCAGCAGTGAACTAAATCTACAGGGGGGCGAGCAGTACTTC. Its translation: CASSELNLQGGEQYF.

The rearrangement links TRBV19 to TRBJ1-5; D is possibly TRBD1 (6 bases). Between the trimmed V and J ends, which lost 6 bases and 7 bases, there was a span of 19 bases. The CDR3 loop spans 15 amino acids. CDR1 is LNHDA, CDR2 SQIVND, per germline (reference sequence). CDR3 in DNA: TGTGCCAGTAGCAATCAACAGGGAAGAGGGCAGCCCCAGCATTTT. It specifies CASSNQQGRGQPQHF.

V gene TRBV7-5 combines with J gene TRBJ2-1. TRBV7-5 is recorded as a pseudogene. This CDR3 region has 16 residues. For the CDR3, the DNA is TGTGTCAGAAGCTTAGCAAGCTGGGTTGGATACAATGAGCAGTTCTTC. It yields the protein CVRSLASWVGYNEQFF.

Here the CDR3 DNA reads TGTGCCAGCAGTGGGTCCGGGTATTCCTACGAGCAGTACTTC. It encodes CASSGSGYSYEQYF. The chain is built from TRBV2 and TRBJ2-5, with D hard to call. The closer fit of TRBJ2-7 to the DNA end suggests the J call may be wrong. Per germline, CDR1 SNHLY and CDR2 FYNNEI. The CDR3 consists of 14 residues.

This chain links TRBV6-1 with TRBJ1-4; D gene unclear. From germline, CDR1 is MNHNS and CDR2 SASEGT. The germline V and J ends were trimmed by 8 bases and 0 bases, with 10 bases remaining between them. This CDR3 region has 14 residues. The CDR3 here is CASHPTSTNEKLFF. The CDR3 nucleotides are TGTGCCAGCCACCCCACATCAACTAATGAAAAACTGTTTTTT.

This clone was found a few times. The chain employs TRBV27 and TRBJ2-1; D gene uncertain. Germline-derived CDR1 and CDR2 are MNHEY and SMNVEV (reference sequence). V was cut by 8 bases and J by 8 bases, with 13 bases left in between. The CDR3 is 12 residues long. CDR3: CASYRSMDEQFF. CDR3 DNA: TGTGCCAGCTACCGTTCAATGGATGAGCAGTTCTTC.

This chain uses TRBV11-1 with TRBJ2-3; D is undetermined. CDR1 is SGHAT, CDR2 FQDESV, per germline (reference sequence). V lost 5 bases to trimming and J lost 0 bases, with 12 bases between them. This CDR3 is 15 amino acids long. CDR3: CASSQVDPSTDTQYF. The CDR3 DNA follows: TGTGCCAGCAGCCAGGTCGACCCCAGCACAGATACGCAGTATTTT.

In this sample, this clone turned up once. V gene TRBV7-2 combines with J gene TRBJ1-1; D remains ambiguous. The CDR3 runs to 13 residues. Between the trimmed V and J ends, which lost 5 bases and 1 base, there was a span of 8 bases. The germline V gene encodes CDR1 SGHTA and CDR2 FQGNSA. DNA of the CDR3: TGTGCCAGCAGCGTAACCAGGAACACTGAAGCTTTCTTT. This translates into CASSVTRNTEAFF.

This sequence joins TRBV28 and TRBJ2-7, with unresolved D. CDR3 length: 13 amino acids. Germline lookup yields CDR1 MDHEN and CDR2 SYDVKM. With 5 bases removed from V and 6 bases from J, the gap between germline ends came to 14 bases. The CDR3 DNA reads TGTGCCAGCAGTACAAACCCGAACCGCGAGCAGTACTTC. This gives the protein CASSTNPNREQYF.

This chain links TRBV19 with TRBJ1-5, with D maybe TRBD1 (6 bases). In germline, CDR1 is LNHDA, CDR2 SQIVND (reference sequence). With 5 bases removed from V and 2 bases from J, the gap between germline ends came to 16 bases. This CDR3 has 16 amino acids. DNA of the CDR3: TGTGCCAGTAGTCTCCGTGGACAGCTCGGCAATCAGCCCCAGCATTTT. It translates to CASSLRGQLGNQPQHF.

V and J are TRBV4-1 and TRBJ2-1, with 10 bases matching TRBD1. With V trimmed by 4 bases and J by 4 bases, 7 bases remained unmatched. Germline V CDR1 and CDR2: MGHRA, YSYEKL. There are 16 residues in the CDR3. The CDR3 coding sequence is TGCGCCAGCAGCCGGAACCGGGACAGGGGTTACAATGAGCAGTTCTTC. As protein: CASSRNRDRGYNEQFF.

The CDR3 nucleotides are TGTGCCAGCAGCACCGGGACGCGCTACGAGCAGTACTTC. Translating gives CASSTGTRYEQYF. The gene calls are TRBV7-9 and TRBJ2-7, with D tentatively TRBD1 or TRBD2 (5 bases each). Trimming removed 5 bases at V and 3 bases at J, with 11 bases between. The germline V gene encodes CDR1 SEHNR and CDR2 FQNEAQ (reference sequence). The CDR3 sequence is 13 residues long.

This clone showed up just a few times. The V and J genes are TRBV2 and TRBJ2-7; 8 positions match TRBD1. Germline V CDR1 and CDR2: SNHLY, FYNNEI. Germline trimming cut 4 bases from V and 3 bases from J; bases unmatched to any gene: 5. The CDR3 has 14 residues. This chain's CDR3 is CASSAQTGVYEQYF. CDR3 DNA sequence: TGTGCCAGCAGTGCCCAGACAGGGGTCTACGAGCAGTACTTC.

This clone appeared once. The V call is TRBV11-2, the J call TRBJ2-1; 9 bases align to TRBD2. CDR3 length: 16 amino acids. Germline V gene lookup returns CDR1 SGHAT and CDR2 FQNNGV. The V segment lost 5 bases and the J segment 6 bases; nucleotides outside the gene matches: 11. The CDR3 is CASSPEGLAGTNEQFF. The CDR3 DNA sequence: TGTGCCAGCAGCCCAGAGGGCCTAGCGGGAACCAATGAGCAGTTCTTC.

The chain recombines TRBV9 with TRBJ1-5, with 11 bases lining up with TRBD1. Germline loops: CDR1 SGDLS, CDR2 YYNGEE. The CDR3 is 16 residues long. V dropped 0 bases and J dropped 6; count of bases not matched to a gene: 5. CDR3 loop: CASSVGGTGGAQPQHF. The CDR3 DNA reads as TGTGCCAGCAGCGTAGGCGGGACAGGGGGTGCTCAGCCCCAGCATTTT.

J is TRBJ1-6 and V is TRBV2, with 7 bases that match TRBD1. The CDR3 spans 15 residues. The germline V gene encodes CDR1 SNHLY and CDR2 FYNNEI. The V segment lost 4 bases and the J segment 5 bases; nucleotides outside the gene matches: 5. The CDR3 nucleotides read TGTGCCAGCAGTGTACAGGGGACCGATAATTCACCCCTCCACTTT. Encoded protein: CASSVQGTDNSPLHF.

With regard to this clone: A read error may account for a junction end that differs from germline. The same CDR3 is also encoded by other DNA sequences in this sample. This chain joins TRBV5-4 and TRBJ1-6; a weak D match, TRBD1 (5 bases). CDR1 and CDR2 (germline): SGHNT, YYREEE (reference sequence). This CDR3 contains 16 residues. CDR3 protein: CASSSGMGRDNSPLHF. DNA for the CDR3: TGTGCCAGTAGCTCGGGGATGGGCAGGGATAATTCACCCCTCCACTTT.

The chain joins TRBV28 to TRBJ1-4; D call uncertain. CDR3 length: 13 residues. Germline lookup yields CDR1 MDHEN and CDR2 SYDVKM. Trimming removed 10 bases at V and 0 bases at J, with 9 bases between. For the CDR3, the DNA is TGTGCCACACAGCCCCCAACTAATGAAAAACTGTTTTTT. Translating it yields CATQPPTNEKLFF.

This clone showed up just a few times. The CDR3 bases are TGTGCCAGCAGCAGAAGCGGGGGGCGAACATCCACAGATACGCAGTATTTT. This sequence encodes CASSRSGGRTSTDTQYF. The rearrangement uses TRBV9 and TRBJ2-3; 9 bases are shared with TRBD2. The length of the CDR3 is 17 residues. Germline CDR1 reads SGDLS; CDR2 reads YYNGEE. The ends lost 4 bases at V and 2 bases at J; junction bases unmatched: 11.

V and J are TRBV4-1 and TRBJ1-3, with D uncertain. The germline gives CDR1 MGHRA, CDR2 YSYEKL. Trimming left V 1 base short and J 3 bases short, with 7 bases between. CDR3 length: 14 amino acids. The CDR3 loop reads CASSQGGNGNTIYF. CDR3 sequence (DNA): TGCGCCAGCAGCCAAGGGGGAAATGGAAACACCATATATTTT.

This clone was seen a single time. The rearrangement joins TRBV19 to TRBJ2-2; D may be TRBD2 (5 bases). Per the germline V gene, CDR1 is LNHDA and CDR2 is SQIVND (reference sequence). The CDR3 sequence is 11 residues long. Between the trimmed V and J ends, which lost 6 bases and 6 bases, there was a span of 5 bases. This CDR3 reads CASRRAGELFF. Written as DNA, the CDR3 is TGTGCCAGTAGGCGGGCCGGGGAGCTGTTTTTT.

The chain combines TRBV5-1 with TRBJ2-1; D may correspond to TRBD1 or TRBD2 (5 bases each). With 8 bases removed from V and 5 bases from J, the gap between germline ends came to 14 bases. The CDR3 is 13 residues long. Germline V CDR1 and CDR2: SGHRS, YFSETQ. The CDR3 sequence: CASTSGGNNEQFF. DNA for the CDR3: TGCGCCAGTACTTCTGGGGGAAACAATGAGCAGTTCTTC.

This sequence joins TRBV27 and TRBJ2-7; TRBD2 might be the D (5 bases). Germline V gives CDR1 MNHEY, CDR2 SMNVEV (reference sequence). V was trimmed by 0 bases and J by 2 bases, leaving 11 bases between them. The CDR3 extends over 15 amino acids. CDR3 DNA sequence: TGTGCCAGCAGTTTATCCCCCAAAGCGGCCTACGAGCAGTACTTC. It codes for CASSLSPKAAYEQYF.

The chain joins TRBV30 to TRBJ1-3; unclear D gene. CDR1 is GTSNPN, CDR2 SVGIG, per germline (reference sequence). Deletions cut 7 bases from V and 0 bases from J, with 10 bases between. CDR3 length equals 13 residues. CDR3 sequence reads: CASRGHSGNTIYF. The CDR3 nucleotides read TGTGCCTCCCGGGGTCACTCTGGAAACACCATATATTTT.